This T cell receptor beta chain is drawn from a study of T-cell memory formation after mild COVID-19. TCRdb reanalysed the 5' RACE reads using MiXCR and keeps one entry per CDR3 protein. Altogether around 110,000 distinct CDR3 sequences are present, roughly an eighth being singletons, with the ten largest covering roughly 27%. The CDR3 loop spans 13 amino acids. V lost 8 bases to trimming and J lost 2 bases, with 7 bases between them. Germline V lookup: CDR1 SEHNR, CDR2 FQNEAQ (reference sequence). The source material was PBMCs or a T cell subset sorted from them (not recorded which). The chain combines TRBV7-9 with TRBJ2-6, with no clear D. This TCR derives from an adult woman who had mild COVID-19 (a few samples of this study predate the infection). Cell type and time point are not known. The CDR3 here is CASRSPGANVLTF. CDR3 in DNA: TGTGCCAGCCGGTCCCCTGGGGCCAACGTCCTGACTTTC. The complete variable domain, with remaining parts taken from reference TRBV7-9 and TRBJ2-6, reads DTGVSQNPRHKITKRGQNVTFRCDPISEHNRLYWYRQTLGQGPEFLTYFQNEAQLEKSRLLSDRFSAERPKGSFSTLEIQRTEQGDSAMYLCASRSPGANVLTFGAGSRLTVL.